These T cell receptor beta chains were read from a single sample in a study of blood T cell repertoires in COVID-19. Libraries were prepared by immunoSEQ multiplex PCR; TCRdb keeps only in-frame clonotypes and omits some of them. The sample has 53,000 or so clones, less than 80% seen once. The sequencing sample was made of peripheral blood. These receptors all come from a man between 60 and 75 years old with acute or convalescent COVID-19. CDR3s include the opening cysteine and the closing phenylalanine or tryptophan. The D gene is left open where the match is weak. Not all rows give a size; the values are once, few, many and, for expanded clones, a class.

d_call clone_size j_call v_call cdr3_aa cdr3_nt
- few TRBJ1-1 TRBV29-1 CSAQNTEAFF TGCAGCGCTCAGAACACTGAAGCTTTCTTT
TRBD1 - TRBJ1-2 TRBV4-3 CASSHTTGTRYGYTF TGCGCCAGCAGCCATACGACAGGGACCCGGTATGGCTACACCTTC
TRBD2 - TRBJ2-7 TRBV28 CASSLRQGGLEQYF TGTGCCAGCAGTTTAAGGCAGGGAGGGCTCGAGCAGTACTTC
- - TRBJ2-5 TRBV18 CASSPPSARETQYF TGTGCCAGCTCACCACCGAGCGCGCGAGAGACCCAGTACTTC
TRBD2 - TRBJ2-5 TRBV29-1 CSVDPWTSGTGETQYF TGCAGCGTTGACCCCTGGACTAGCGGGACAGGGGAGACCCAGTACTTC
- - TRBJ2-5 TRBV18 CASSPVQRQETQYF TGTGCCAGCTCACCGGTACAGCGGCAAGAGACCCAGTACTTC
- few TRBJ1-6 TRBV7-2 CASSSRQDNSPLHF TGTGCCAGCAGCTCCCGACAGGATAATTCACCCCTCCACTTT
TRBD1 - TRBJ1-3 TRBV29-1 CSVRFLTGSSGNTIYF TGCAGCGTTCGTTTCCTGACAGGGAGCTCTGGAAACACCATATATTTT
- - TRBJ1-5 TRBV24-1 CATSERTAVSNQPQHF TGTGCCACCAGTGAGAGGACAGCCGTTAGCAATCAGCCCCAGCATTTT
TRBD2 - TRBJ2-7 TRBV7-2 CASSFRWQGITSGHEQYF TGTGCCAGCAGCTTTAGGTGGCAGGGAATTACTAGCGGTCACGAGCAGTACTTC
- few TRBJ1-5 TRBV7-8 CASSVTGTQPQHF TGTGCCAGCAGCGTCACAGGGACTCAGCCCCAGCATTTT
- - TRBJ1-2 TRBV30 CARSGLLSNYGYTF TGTGCCCGGAGCGGGTTGTTATCCAACTATGGCTACACCTTC
- - TRBJ2-1 TRBV5-1 CASSDGISYNEQFF TGCGCCAGCAGCGACGGGATCTCCTACAATGAGCAGTTCTTC
- - TRBJ2-1 TRBV5-1 CASSPGSSYNEQFF TGCGCCAGCAGCCCGGGGAGCTCCTACAATGAGCAGTTCTTC
TRBD2 - TRBJ2-3 TRBV7-9 CASSLYFREGRGDTQYF TGTGCCAGCAGCTTATACTTCCGGGAGGGCCGCGGGGATACGCAGTATTTT
- - TRBJ1-2 TRBV18 CASSPLKGRSYGYTF TGTGCCAGCTCACCTCTGAAGGGGCGGTCCTATGGCTACACCTTC
TRBD1 - TRBJ2-5 TRBV7-3 CASSLTGPQGAQVETQYF TGTGCCAGCAGCTTAACGGGTCCGCAGGGGGCGCAGGTAGAGACCCAGTACTTC
TRBD1 - TRBJ1-5 TRBV6-6 CASSYEAGGQPQHF TGTGCCAGCAGTTACGAGGCAGGGGGGCAGCCCCAGCATTTT
- - TRBJ1-5 TRBV5-8 CASSFGQRAHQPQHF TGTGCCAGCAGCTTTGGACAGAGAGCCCATCAGCCCCAGCATTTT
- few TRBJ1-6 TRBV2 CASSERVSYNSPLHF TGTGCCAGCAGTGAGAGGGTTTCCTATAATTCACCCCTCCACTTT
- - TRBJ2-7 TRBV7-8 CASSLAGIGGEQYF TGTGCCAGCAGCTTAGCCGGGATCGGTGGCGAGCAGTACTTC
- - TRBJ1-5 TRBV6-6 CASSYPVQFNQPQHF TGTGCCAGCAGTTACCCCGTACAGTTCAATCAGCCCCAGCATTTT
- - TRBJ2-7 TRBV7-2 CASSLDKGRFYEQYF TGTGCCAGCAGCTTAGACAAGGGGAGGTTCTACGAGCAGTACTTC
- few TRBJ1-6 TRBV27 CASRPPREYNSPLHF TGTGCCAGCAGACCCCCGCGAGAGTATAATTCACCCCTCCACTTT
- - TRBJ2-7 TRBV9 CASSASSSYEQYF TGTGCCAGCAGCGCATCGAGCTCCTACGAGCAGTACTTC
- - TRBJ2-5 TRBV7-3 CASSLRADQETQYF TGTGCCAGCAGCTTAAGGGCAGACCAAGAGACCCAGTACTTC
TRBD1 - TRBJ1-1 TRBV18 CASSPGQGAFGTEAFF TGTGCCAGCTCTCCGGGACAGGGGGCGTTTGGCACTGAAGCTTTCTTT
- few TRBJ2-1 TRBV2 CAGAPSMYNEQFF TGTGCCGGGGCTCCGTCCATGTACAATGAGCAGTTCTTC
TRBD2 few TRBJ2-2 TRBV7-8 CASSLKPHAGGPNTGELFF TGTGCCAGCAGCTTAAAGCCCCACGCGGGAGGGCCGAACACCGGGGAGCTGTTTTTT
TRBD2 - TRBJ2-3 TRBV6-5 CASSYVGGKIDTQYF TGTGCCAGCAGTTACGTGGGGGGGAAGATAGATACGCAGTATTTT
- - TRBJ2-1 TRBV7-6 CASSLTILETNEQFF TGTGCCAGCAGCTTGACGATTCTGGAGACGAATGAGCAGTTCTTC
- - TRBJ2-5 TRBV19 CASSEDGRGETQYF TGTGCCAGTAGTGAGGACGGCCGGGGGGAGACCCAGTACTTC
- few TRBJ2-2 TRBV4-2 CASSQDQQEGRELFF TGTGCCAGCAGCCAAGATCAACAGGAGGGGAGGGAGCTGTTTTTT
- - TRBJ2-2 TRBV29-1 CSVQSDTGELFF TGCAGCGTTCAAAGCGATACCGGGGAGCTGTTTTTT
TRBD2 - TRBJ2-4 TRBV6-5 CASSQRLAGDIQYF TGTGCCAGCAGCCAAAGACTAGCGGGAGACATTCAGTACTTC
- - TRBJ2-7 TRBV6-2/TRBV6-3 CASSYGGRGRIYEQYF TGTGCCAGCAGTTACGGAGGCAGGGGCCGCATCTACGAGCAGTACTTC